Listed below are T cell receptor beta chains from one sample, sequenced in a study of blood T cell repertoires in COVID-19. Clones were sequenced by immunoSEQ multiplex PCR, and TCRdb holds only the in-frame ones, with some missing. The sample carries about 200,000 clones, roughly 92% recorded once. The sequencing input was peripheral blood. Source of these receptors: a man in his 60s with COVID-19, enrolled during active disease. Each CDR3 is given with its conserved first and last residue. D genes are given only for firm matches. Clone size is given for some rows only: seen once, a few or many times, or a class if the clone is expanded.

D gene: NA; V gene: TRBV10-1; J gene: TRBJ2-2; clone size: NA; CDR3 protein: CASKNKRRTGELFF; CDR3 DNA: TGCGCCAGCAAAAATAAAAGGAGGACCGGGGAGCTGTTTTTT
D gene: NA; V gene: TRBV10-3; J gene: TRBJ2-7; clone size: NA; CDR3 protein: CATSTATYEQYF; CDR3 DNA: TGTGCCACTTCGACAGCCACCTACGAGCAGTACTTC
D gene: TRBD1; V gene: TRBV4-1; J gene: TRBJ2-7; clone size: NA; CDR3 protein: CASSQLRQGIYEQYF; CDR3 DNA: TGCGCCAGCAGCCAGCTGCGACAGGGGATCTACGAGCAGTACTTC
D gene: TRBD1; V gene: TRBV18; J gene: TRBJ1-2; clone size: NA; CDR3 protein: CASSPNPGTGENYGYTF; CDR3 DNA: TGTGCCAGCTCACCAAATCCCGGGACAGGGGAAAACTATGGCTACACCTTC
D gene: TRBD2; V gene: TRBV11-2; J gene: TRBJ2-1; clone size: NA; CDR3 protein: CASSLGGGGPHEQFF; CDR3 DNA: TGTGCCAGCAGCCTCGGCGGGGGGGGCCCACATGAGCAGTTCTTC
D gene: NA; V gene: TRBV5-4; J gene: TRBJ1-5; clone size: NA; CDR3 protein: CASSRDRSDQPQHF; CDR3 DNA: TGTGCCAGCAGCCGCGACAGGAGTGATCAGCCCCAGCATTTT
D gene: NA; V gene: TRBV12-3/TRBV12-4; J gene: TRBJ1-2; clone size: NA; CDR3 protein: CASSLALGRGYTF; CDR3 DNA: TGTGCCAGCAGTTTAGCGTTGGGGAGAGGCTACACCTTC
D gene: NA; V gene: TRBV12-3/TRBV12-4; J gene: TRBJ2-5; clone size: NA; CDR3 protein: CASSFGGAETQYF; CDR3 DNA: TGTGCCAGCAGTTTCGGCGGGGCCGAGACCCAGTACTTC
D gene: TRBD2; V gene: TRBV10-3; J gene: TRBJ2-5; clone size: NA; CDR3 protein: CAISPGTSGGETQYF; CDR3 DNA: TGTGCCATATCACCCGGGACTAGCGGGGGGGAGACCCAGTACTTC
D gene: NA; V gene: TRBV9; J gene: TRBJ2-3; clone size: NA; CDR3 protein: CASSIRMRSTDTQYF; CDR3 DNA: TGTGCCAGCAGCATCCGTATGAGGAGCACAGATACGCAGTATTTT
D gene: NA; V gene: TRBV4-1; J gene: TRBJ2-7; clone size: NA; CDR3 protein: CASSPPGTGSYEQYF; CDR3 DNA: TGCGCCAGCAGCCCGCCTGGCACGGGATCCTACGAGCAGTACTTC
D gene: NA; V gene: TRBV30; J gene: TRBJ1-1; clone size: NA; CDR3 protein: CAWTAVLNTEAFF; CDR3 DNA: TGTGCCTGGACCGCGGTCCTGAACACTGAAGCTTTCTTT
D gene: TRBD1; V gene: TRBV12-3/TRBV12-4; J gene: TRBJ1-2; clone size: NA; CDR3 protein: CASSPTGVSGYTF; CDR3 DNA: TGTGCCAGCAGCCCGACAGGGGTGAGCGGCTACACCTTC
D gene: TRBD2; V gene: TRBV25-1; J gene: TRBJ2-3; clone size: NA; CDR3 protein: CASRVLAGEGDTQYF; CDR3 DNA: TGTGCCAGCAGGGTACTAGCGGGAGAGGGCGATACGCAGTATTTT
D gene: TRBD1; V gene: TRBV7-2; J gene: TRBJ1-6; clone size: once; CDR3 protein: CASSLAQTGGDSPLHF; CDR3 DNA: TGTGCCAGCAGCTTAGCTCAGACAGGGGGAGATTCACCCCTCCACTTT
D gene: TRBD2; V gene: TRBV4-1; J gene: TRBJ2-1; clone size: NA; CDR3 protein: CASSLLKASGLYNEQFF; CDR3 DNA: TGCGCCAGCAGCCTTTTAAAGGCTAGCGGACTATACAATGAGCAGTTCTTC
D gene: NA; V gene: TRBV10-3; J gene: TRBJ2-7; clone size: few; CDR3 protein: CATGWGPEQYF; CDR3 DNA: TGTGCCACCGGTTGGGGGCCGGAGCAGTACTTC
D gene: TRBD2; V gene: TRBV20-1; J gene: TRBJ2-7; clone size: NA; CDR3 protein: CSASSGAHSYEQYF; CDR3 DNA: TGCAGTGCTAGTAGCGGGGCCCACTCCTACGAGCAGTACTTC
D gene: NA; V gene: TRBV7-9; J gene: TRBJ1-2; clone size: NA; CDR3 protein: CASSLGQNLPYGYTF; CDR3 DNA: TGTGCCAGCAGCTTAGGACAGAACCTCCCCTATGGCTACACCTTC
D gene: NA; V gene: TRBV5-4; J gene: TRBJ1-1; clone size: NA; CDR3 protein: CASSFGGGWAEAFF; CDR3 DNA: TGTGCCAGCAGCTTCGGGGGAGGGTGGGCTGAAGCTTTCTTT
D gene: NA; V gene: TRBV6-5; J gene: TRBJ1-1; clone size: NA; CDR3 protein: CASSLGGRTEAFF; CDR3 DNA: TGTGCCAGCAGTCTGGGAGGTAGAACTGAAGCTTTCTTT
D gene: TRBD2; V gene: TRBV5-8; J gene: TRBJ2-7; clone size: NA; CDR3 protein: CASSPTAGGREQYF; CDR3 DNA: TGTGCCAGCAGCCCAACCGCGGGGGGGCGCGAGCAGTACTTC
D gene: NA; V gene: TRBV21-1; J gene: TRBJ1-2; clone size: NA; CDR3 protein: CASTLGADRANYGYTF; CDR3 DNA: TGTGCCAGCACCCTTGGGGCCGACAGAGCTAACTATGGCTACACCTTC
D gene: NA; V gene: TRBV10-2; J gene: TRBJ2-1; clone size: NA; CDR3 protein: CASSIQGNEQFF; CDR3 DNA: TGCGCCAGCAGCATACAGGGAAATGAGCAGTTCTTC
D gene: NA; V gene: TRBV28; J gene: TRBJ2-6; clone size: NA; CDR3 protein: CASSFRGSGANVLTF; CDR3 DNA: TGTGCCAGCAGTTTTCGGGGGTCTGGGGCCAACGTCCTGACTTTC
D gene: TRBD1; V gene: TRBV28; J gene: TRBJ2-6; clone size: NA; CDR3 protein: CASSPRQGSSGANVLTF; CDR3 DNA: TGTGCCAGCAGTCCCCGACAGGGGAGCTCTGGGGCCAACGTCCTGACTTTC
D gene: NA; V gene: TRBV7-2; J gene: TRBJ2-1; clone size: NA; CDR3 protein: CASSSGSRGIYNEQFF; CDR3 DNA: TGTGCCAGCAGCTCAGGGTCGAGGGGGATCTACAATGAGCAGTTCTTC
D gene: TRBD2; V gene: TRBV24-1; J gene: TRBJ2-1; clone size: NA; CDR3 protein: CATSDPTSGLDVGEQFF; CDR3 DNA: TGTGCCACCAGTGACCCGACTAGCGGTCTTGACGTTGGTGAGCAGTTCTTC
D gene: NA; V gene: TRBV3-1/TRBV3-2; J gene: TRBJ2-3; clone size: once; CDR3 protein: CASSQAGHTTDTQYF; CDR3 DNA: TGTGCCAGCAGCCAAGCCGGACATACCACAGATACGCAGTATTTT
D gene: NA; V gene: TRBV6-2/TRBV6-3; J gene: TRBJ1-2; clone size: once; CDR3 protein: CASSSPEINYGYTF; CDR3 DNA: TGTGCCAGCAGCTCCCCGGAGATTAACTATGGCTACACCTTC
D gene: NA; V gene: TRBV4-1; J gene: TRBJ1-4; clone size: NA; CDR3 protein: CASSQAASNFNEKLFF; CDR3 DNA: TGCGCCAGCAGCCAAGCTGCCTCAAACTTTAATGAAAAACTGTTTTTT
D gene: NA; V gene: TRBV28; J gene: TRBJ1-3; clone size: NA; CDR3 protein: CASSLQSGHSGNTIYF; CDR3 DNA: TGTGCCAGCAGTCTCCAGTCAGGACACTCTGGAAACACCATATATTTT
D gene: NA; V gene: TRBV19; J gene: TRBJ2-6; clone size: NA; CDR3 protein: CASRGGSAGANVLTF; CDR3 DNA: TGTGCCAGTAGAGGGGGTTCAGCTGGGGCCAACGTCCTGACTTTC
D gene: NA; V gene: TRBV18; J gene: TRBJ2-2; clone size: NA; CDR3 protein: CASSPRRDSGELFF; CDR3 DNA: TGTGCCAGCTCCCCCCGGCGGGACAGCGGGGAGCTGTTTTTT
D gene: NA; V gene: TRBV3-1/TRBV3-2; J gene: TRBJ1-2; clone size: NA; CDR3 protein: CASSPHRASGYTF; CDR3 DNA: TGTGCCAGCAGCCCCCACAGGGCCTCTGGCTACACCTTC
D gene: TRBD1; V gene: TRBV10-3; J gene: TRBJ2-1; clone size: NA; CDR3 protein: CAIRESTGGAINEQFF; CDR3 DNA: TGTGCCATCAGGGAATCGACAGGGGGCGCAATCAATGAGCAGTTCTTC
D gene: TRBD1; V gene: TRBV5-6; J gene: TRBJ2-7; clone size: once; CDR3 protein: CASSFRTGPYSEQYF; CDR3 DNA: TGTGCCAGCAGTTTCCGGACAGGGCCATACAGCGAGCAGTACTTC
D gene: NA; V gene: TRBV19; J gene: TRBJ2-1; clone size: NA; CDR3 protein: CASSPYMTASSYNEQFF; CDR3 DNA: TGTGCCAGTAGTCCCTATATGACAGCGAGCTCCTACAATGAGCAGTTCTTC
D gene: NA; V gene: TRBV9; J gene: TRBJ2-7; clone size: NA; CDR3 protein: CASSVVPSGVGEQYF; CDR3 DNA: TGTGCCAGCAGCGTAGTACCTTCGGGGGTCGGCGAGCAGTACTTC
D gene: TRBD2; V gene: TRBV4-2; J gene: TRBJ2-3; clone size: NA; CDR3 protein: CASSQDMSGRPPADTQYF; CDR3 DNA: TGTGCCAGCAGCCAAGATATGAGCGGGAGGCCACCCGCAGATACGCAGTATTTT
D gene: NA; V gene: TRBV7-9; J gene: TRBJ2-7; clone size: NA; CDR3 protein: CASAGDYEQYF; CDR3 DNA: TGTGCCAGCGCAGGGGACTACGAGCAGTACTTC
D gene: TRBD1; V gene: TRBV20-1; J gene: TRBJ2-2; clone size: NA; CDR3 protein: CSASPRGTGELFF; CDR3 DNA: TGCAGTGCTAGTCCCAGGGGGACCGGGGAGCTGTTTTTT
D gene: NA; V gene: TRBV5-6; J gene: TRBJ2-7; clone size: NA; CDR3 protein: CASSLGKSGPVYEQYF; CDR3 DNA: TGTGCCAGCAGCTTGGGTAAAAGCGGGCCAGTCTACGAGCAGTACTTC
D gene: TRBD2; V gene: TRBV29-1; J gene: TRBJ2-1; clone size: NA; CDR3 protein: CSGRLAGDWNEQFF; CDR3 DNA: TGCAGCGGTCGACTAGCGGGAGATTGGAATGAGCAGTTCTTC
D gene: NA; V gene: TRBV5-4; J gene: TRBJ1-4; clone size: few; CDR3 protein: CASSPGPTNEKLFF; CDR3 DNA: TGTGCCAGCAGCCCGGGTCCAACTAATGAAAAACTGTTTTTT
D gene: NA; V gene: TRBV3-1/TRBV3-2; J gene: TRBJ1-2; clone size: once; CDR3 protein: CASSQEGGLYGYTF; CDR3 DNA: TGTGCCAGCAGCCAAGAAGGGGGACTATATGGCTACACCTTC
D gene: NA; V gene: TRBV4-1; J gene: TRBJ2-7; clone size: NA; CDR3 protein: CASSQDRVEQTYEQYF; CDR3 DNA: TGCGCCAGCAGCCAAGACAGGGTGGAGCAAACCTACGAGCAGTACTTC
D gene: NA; V gene: TRBV11-2; J gene: TRBJ2-7; clone size: NA; CDR3 protein: CASRSSGTLPYEQYF; CDR3 DNA: TGTGCCAGCAGGTCGTCCGGGACTCTACCCTACGAGCAGTACTTC
D gene: NA; V gene: TRBV24-1; J gene: TRBJ2-7; clone size: NA; CDR3 protein: CATSDLEGTYEQYF; CDR3 DNA: TGTGCCACCAGTGATTTAGAGGGCACCTACGAGCAGTACTTC
D gene: TRBD2; V gene: TRBV7-6; J gene: TRBJ2-1; clone size: NA; CDR3 protein: CASSLGTSGTGEQFF; CDR3 DNA: TGTGCCAGCAGCCTCGGGACTAGCGGGACGGGTGAGCAGTTCTTC
D gene: NA; V gene: TRBV10-2; J gene: TRBJ1-1; clone size: NA; CDR3 protein: CASSEPRNTEAFF; CDR3 DNA: TGCGCCAGCAGTGAGCCCCGGAACACTGAAGCTTTCTTT
D gene: NA; V gene: TRBV28; J gene: TRBJ1-1; clone size: NA; CDR3 protein: CASITTNTEAFF; CDR3 DNA: TGTGCCAGCATTACTACGAACACTGAAGCTTTCTTT
D gene: NA; V gene: TRBV9; J gene: TRBJ2-3; clone size: NA; CDR3 protein: CASSVESRSTDTQYF; CDR3 DNA: TGTGCCAGCAGCGTAGAATCGCGGAGCACAGATACGCAGTATTTT
D gene: TRBD1; V gene: TRBV5-1; J gene: TRBJ1-2; clone size: NA; CDR3 protein: CASSLTPPGTGATGYTF; CDR3 DNA: TGCGCCAGCAGCTTGACTCCCCCCGGGACAGGGGCGACTGGCTACACCTTC
D gene: NA; V gene: TRBV7-3; J gene: TRBJ2-3; clone size: NA; CDR3 protein: CASSLNRGSTDTQYF; CDR3 DNA: TGTGCCAGCAGCTTAAATCGGGGAAGCACAGATACGCAGTATTTT
D gene: TRBD2; V gene: TRBV7-3; J gene: TRBJ2-2; clone size: NA; CDR3 protein: CASSFQGGTGELFF; CDR3 DNA: TGTGCCAGCAGCTTCCAGGGAGGGACCGGGGAGCTGTTTTTT
D gene: TRBD1; V gene: TRBV18; J gene: TRBJ2-7; clone size: NA; CDR3 protein: CASSRGRIYEQYF; CDR3 DNA: TGTGCCAGCTCCAGGGGGCGGATATACGAGCAGTACTTC
D gene: NA; V gene: TRBV14; J gene: TRBJ2-2; clone size: NA; CDR3 protein: CASSQLLGDYTGELFF; CDR3 DNA: TGTGCCAGCAGCCAACTGTTAGGGGACTACACCGGGGAGCTGTTTTTT
D gene: TRBD2; V gene: TRBV19; J gene: TRBJ2-2; clone size: NA; CDR3 protein: CASSFSGRGTGELFF; CDR3 DNA: TGTGCCAGTAGTTTTAGCGGGAGAGGCACCGGGGAGCTGTTTTTT
D gene: TRBD2; V gene: TRBV19; J gene: TRBJ2-5; clone size: NA; CDR3 protein: CASSSLLAGAYQETQYF; CDR3 DNA: TGTGCCAGTAGTTCCCTACTAGCGGGGGCTTACCAAGAGACCCAGTACTTC